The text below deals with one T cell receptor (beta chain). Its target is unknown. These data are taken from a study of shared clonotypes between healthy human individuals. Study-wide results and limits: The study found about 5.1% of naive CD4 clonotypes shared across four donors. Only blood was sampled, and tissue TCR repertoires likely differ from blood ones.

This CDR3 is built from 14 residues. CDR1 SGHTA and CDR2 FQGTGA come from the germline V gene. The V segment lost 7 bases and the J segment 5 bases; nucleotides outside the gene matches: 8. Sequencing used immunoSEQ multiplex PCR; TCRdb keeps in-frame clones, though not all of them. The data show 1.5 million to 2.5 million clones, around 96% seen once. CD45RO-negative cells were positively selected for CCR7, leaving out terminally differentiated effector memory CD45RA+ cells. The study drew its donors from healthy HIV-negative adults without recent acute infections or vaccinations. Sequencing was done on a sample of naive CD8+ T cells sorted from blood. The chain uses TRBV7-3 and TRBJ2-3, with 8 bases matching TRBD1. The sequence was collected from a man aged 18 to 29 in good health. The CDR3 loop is CASTPQGVGDTQYF. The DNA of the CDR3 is TGTGCCAGCACCCCACAGGGGGTGGGAGATACGCAGTATTTT. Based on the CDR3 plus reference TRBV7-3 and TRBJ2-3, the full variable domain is GAGVSQTPSNKVTEKGKYVELRCDPISGHTALYWYRQSLGQGPEFLIYFQGTGAADDSGLPNDRFFAVRPEGSVSTLKIQRTERGDSAVYLCASTPQGVGDTQYFGPGTRLTVL.